This is a list of T cell receptor beta chains from one sample in a study of blood T cell repertoires in COVID-19. Assay: immunoSEQ multiplex PCR; the TCRdb copy retains only in-frame clones and omits some. Here the sample spans 300,000 or so clones, more than 85% being singletons. Sequencing was performed on peripheral blood. The origin of the receptors is a man aged 70-80 years with acute or convalescent COVID-19. CDR3s include the opening cysteine and the closing phenylalanine or tryptophan. The order of the fields is V gene, clone size, J gene, D gene, CDR3 protein, CDR3 DNA. D genes are given only for firm matches. Size is omitted from some rows. Given values are once, few, many or a class for expanded clones.

TRBV6-1	-	TRBJ2-2	TRBD1	CASSGNRGRWTGELFF	TGTGCCAGCAGTGGGAACAGGGGGCGGTGGACCGGGGAGCTGTTTTTT
TRBV6-5	few	TRBJ1-6	-	CASRAQGPYNSPLHF	TGTGCCAGCAGGGCACAGGGTCCCTATAATTCACCCCTCCACTTT
TRBV28	-	TRBJ2-7	-	CASILRAGVYEQYF	TGTGCCAGCATCTTGCGGGCAGGGGTGTACGAGCAGTACTTC
TRBV5-1	-	TRBJ2-7	TRBD1	CATYAGTGSHEQYF	TGCGCCACTTACGCCGGGACAGGGAGCCACGAGCAGTACTTC
TRBV4-1	-	TRBJ2-7	TRBD2	CASSQRTSGPYEQYF	TGCGCCAGCAGCCAGCGGACTAGCGGCCCCTACGAGCAGTACTTC
TRBV7-9	-	TRBJ1-2	-	CASSLNPVGYTF	TGTGCCAGCAGCTTAAATCCGGTTGGCTACACCTTC
TRBV20-1	once	TRBJ2-3	-	CSASRGGVFGDTQYF	TGCAGTGCTAGTAGAGGGGGTGTGTTTGGAGATACGCAGTATTTT
TRBV19	-	TRBJ2-4	-	CASRRGQENIQYF	TGTGCCAGTAGGAGGGGACAAGAAAACATTCAGTACTTC
TRBV21-1	-	TRBJ2-6	-	CASSNFSPVVLSGANVLTF	TGTGCCAGCAGCAATTTCAGTCCTGTTGTTCTCTCTGGGGCCAACGTCCTGACTTTC
TRBV6-5	-	TRBJ1-1	TRBD1	CASSYVQGALAFF	TGTGCCAGCAGTTACGTCCAGGGGGCGCTAGCTTTCTTT
TRBV3-1/TRBV3-2	few	TRBJ2-1	TRBD2	CASSQGAGVAVEQFF	TGTGCCAGCAGCCAAGGGGCGGGAGTTGCGGTTGAGCAGTTCTTC
TRBV28	-	TRBJ1-3	TRBD1	CASSYFWTGENLDTIYF	TGTGCCAGCAGTTACTTTTGGACAGGGGAGAATCTCGACACCATATATTTT
TRBV5-4	-	TRBJ2-7	TRBD1	CASSPPGQGMIKYF	TGTGCCAGCAGCCCTCCGGGACAGGGTATGATTAAGTACTTC
TRBV24-1	-	TRBJ2-1	-	CATRSRDSSSYNEQFF	TGTGCCACCAGGTCCAGGGATTCAAGCTCCTACAATGAGCAGTTCTTC
TRBV7-2	few	TRBJ1-2	TRBD1	CASSSGTGLFYGYTF	TGTGCCAGCAGCTCCGGGACAGGGTTATTCTATGGCTACACCTTC
TRBV2	few	TRBJ2-3	-	CARGGASGSTDTQYF	TGTGCCAGAGGGGGGGCTAGCGGTAGCACAGATACGCAGTATTTT
TRBV7-8	-	TRBJ2-5	TRBD1	CASSSVLRTGTQKAQYF	TGTGCCAGCAGCTCAGTGCTGAGGACAGGGACCCAAAAGGCCCAGTACTTC
TRBV5-4	-	TRBJ2-2	TRBD2	CASSLVRGISPQVHTGELFF	TGTGCCAGCAGCTTGGTGCGGGGGATTTCCCCACAGGTTCACACCGGGGAGCTGTTTTTT
TRBV5-4	-	TRBJ1-6	-	CASSLNPGILDSPLHF	TGTGCCAGCAGCTTGAACCCAGGGATTCTCGATTCACCCCTCCACTTT
TRBV11-2	-	TRBJ2-1	TRBD1	CASVQGVGNEQFF	TGTGCCAGCGTACAGGGGGTGGGGAATGAGCAGTTCTTC
TRBV18	-	TRBJ1-5	-	CASSPNRDSIHQPQHF	TGTGCCAGCTCACCAAACCGGGACTCCATACATCAGCCCCAGCATTTT
TRBV3-1/TRBV3-2	-	TRBJ1-3	TRBD1	CASSQADRGLGNTIYF	TGTGCCAGCAGCCAAGCTGACAGGGGACTTGGAAACACCATATATTTT